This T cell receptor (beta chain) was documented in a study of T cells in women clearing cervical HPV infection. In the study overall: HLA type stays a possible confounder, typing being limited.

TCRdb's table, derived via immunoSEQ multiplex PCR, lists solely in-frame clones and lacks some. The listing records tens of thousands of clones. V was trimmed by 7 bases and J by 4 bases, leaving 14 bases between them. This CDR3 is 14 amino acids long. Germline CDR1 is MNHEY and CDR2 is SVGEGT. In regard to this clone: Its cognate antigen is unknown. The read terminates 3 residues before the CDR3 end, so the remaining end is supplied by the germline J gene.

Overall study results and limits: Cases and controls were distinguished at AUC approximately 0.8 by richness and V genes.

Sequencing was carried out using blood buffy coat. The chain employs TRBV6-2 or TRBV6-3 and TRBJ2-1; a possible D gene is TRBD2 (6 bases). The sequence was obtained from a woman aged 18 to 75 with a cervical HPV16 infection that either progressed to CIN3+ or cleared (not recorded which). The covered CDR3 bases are TGTGCCAGCAAGGGTGAGCGGGTTTACAATGAG. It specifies CASKGERVYNE. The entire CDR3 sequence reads CASKGERVYNEQFF.